Detailed here is one T cell receptor (beta chain). CDR1 is SGHTA, CDR2 FQGTGA, per germline. Trimming took 5 bases from V and 4 from J; bases not matched to a gene: 6. The CDR3 covers 15 residues. This record comes from a study of blood T cell repertoires in COVID-19. Background on the study: Acute and convalescent COVID-19 samples came from the United States, Italy and Spain. Sources were T cells, B-cell-depleted T cells, or PBMCs; the material itself was cDNA or gDNA.

Seattle patient enrollment occurred during active infection, with longitudinal follow-up thereafter. Per the study methods: Amplifying reference gene primers gave estimates of nucleated cell counts. Sequencing used immunoSEQ multiplex PCR; TCRdb keeps in-frame clones, though not all of them. For V, J and clone size, that table is used; D and trimming come from the DNA. The table has some 270,000 clones, nearly 90% seen once. The TCR sequence derives from a woman aged 55 to 70 with COVID-19, enrolled during active disease. What was sequenced was peripheral blood. The rearrangement joins TRBV7-3 to TRBJ2-1, with 9 bases that match TRBD2. CDR3 sequence: CASSRRGGVYNEQFF. The DNA of the CDR3 is TGTGCCAGCAGCCGACGCGGGGGGGTTTACAATGAGCAGTTCTTC.